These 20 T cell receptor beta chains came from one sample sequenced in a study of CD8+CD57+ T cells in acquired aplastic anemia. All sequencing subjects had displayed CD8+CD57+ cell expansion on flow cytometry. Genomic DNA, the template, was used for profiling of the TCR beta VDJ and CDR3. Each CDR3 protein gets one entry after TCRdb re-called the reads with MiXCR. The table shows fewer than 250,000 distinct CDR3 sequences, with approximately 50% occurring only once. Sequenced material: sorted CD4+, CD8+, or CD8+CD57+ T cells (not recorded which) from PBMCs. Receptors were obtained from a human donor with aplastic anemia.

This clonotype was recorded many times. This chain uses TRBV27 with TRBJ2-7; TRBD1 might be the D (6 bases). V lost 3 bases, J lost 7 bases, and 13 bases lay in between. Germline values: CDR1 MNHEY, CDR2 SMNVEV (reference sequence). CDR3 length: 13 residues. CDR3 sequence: CASSFTGTYEQYF. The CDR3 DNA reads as TGTGCCAGCAGTTTCACTGGGACATATGAGCAGTACTTC.

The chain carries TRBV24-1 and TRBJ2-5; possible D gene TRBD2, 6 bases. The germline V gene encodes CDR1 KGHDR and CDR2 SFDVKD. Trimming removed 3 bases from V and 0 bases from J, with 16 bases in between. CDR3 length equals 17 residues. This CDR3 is CATSDPTSGEYQETQYF. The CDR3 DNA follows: TGTGCCACCAGTGATCCGACTAGTGGGGAGTACCAAGAGACCCAGTACTTC.

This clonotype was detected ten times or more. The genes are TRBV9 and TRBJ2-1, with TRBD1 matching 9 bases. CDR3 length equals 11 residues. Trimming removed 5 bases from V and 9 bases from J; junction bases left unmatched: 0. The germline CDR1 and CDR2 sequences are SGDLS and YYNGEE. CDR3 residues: CASRGQGEQFF. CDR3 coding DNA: TGTGCCAGCAGGGGACAGGGTGAGCAGTTCTTC.

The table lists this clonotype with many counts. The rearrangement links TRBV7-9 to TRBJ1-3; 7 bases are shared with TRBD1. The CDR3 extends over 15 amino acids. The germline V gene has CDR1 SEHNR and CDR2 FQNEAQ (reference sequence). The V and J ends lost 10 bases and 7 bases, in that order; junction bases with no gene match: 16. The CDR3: CATESYFTGDNTIYF. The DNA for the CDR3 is TGTGCCACCGAAAGTTATTTTACAGGGGACAACACCATATATTTT.

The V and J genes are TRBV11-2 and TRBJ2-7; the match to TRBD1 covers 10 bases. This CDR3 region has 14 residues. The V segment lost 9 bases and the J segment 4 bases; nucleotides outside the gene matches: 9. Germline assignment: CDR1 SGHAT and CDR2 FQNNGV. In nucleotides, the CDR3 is TGTGCCAGTGTGAAAAGGACAGGGGGTTACGAGCAGTACTTC. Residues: CASVKRTGGYEQYF.

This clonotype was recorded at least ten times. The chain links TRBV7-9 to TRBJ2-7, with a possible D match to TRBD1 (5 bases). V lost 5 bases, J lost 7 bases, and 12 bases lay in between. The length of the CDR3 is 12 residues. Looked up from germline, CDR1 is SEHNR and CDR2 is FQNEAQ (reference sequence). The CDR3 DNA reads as TGTGCCAGCAGCCCGAGAGACAGAGAGCAGTACTTC. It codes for CASSPRDREQYF.

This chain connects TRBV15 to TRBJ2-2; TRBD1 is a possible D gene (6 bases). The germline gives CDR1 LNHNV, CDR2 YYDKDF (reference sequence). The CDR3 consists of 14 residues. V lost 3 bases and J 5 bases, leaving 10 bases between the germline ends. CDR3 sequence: CATSRVRGTGELFF. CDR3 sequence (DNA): TGTGCCACCAGCAGGGTCAGGGGAACCGGGGAGCTGTTTTTT. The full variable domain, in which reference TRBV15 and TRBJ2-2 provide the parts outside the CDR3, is DAMVIQNPRYQVTQFGKPVTLSCSQTLNHNVMYWYQQKSSQAPKLLFHYYDKDFNNEADTPDNFQSRRPNTSFCFLDIRSPGLGDTAMYLCATSRVRGTGELFFGEGSRLTVL.

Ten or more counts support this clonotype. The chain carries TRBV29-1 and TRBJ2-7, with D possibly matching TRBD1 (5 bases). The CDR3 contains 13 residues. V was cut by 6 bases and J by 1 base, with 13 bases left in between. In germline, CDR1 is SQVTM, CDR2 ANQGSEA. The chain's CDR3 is CSVLTDESYEQYF. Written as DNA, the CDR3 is TGCAGCGTATTGACAGACGAATCCTACGAGCAGTACTTC.

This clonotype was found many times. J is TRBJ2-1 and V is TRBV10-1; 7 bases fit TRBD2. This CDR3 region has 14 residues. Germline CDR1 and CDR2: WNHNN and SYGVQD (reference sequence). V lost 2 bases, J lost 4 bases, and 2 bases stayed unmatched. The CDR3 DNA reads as TGCGCCAGCAGTGAGCGGGAGGCTTACAATGAGCAGTTCTTC. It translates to CASSEREAYNEQFF.

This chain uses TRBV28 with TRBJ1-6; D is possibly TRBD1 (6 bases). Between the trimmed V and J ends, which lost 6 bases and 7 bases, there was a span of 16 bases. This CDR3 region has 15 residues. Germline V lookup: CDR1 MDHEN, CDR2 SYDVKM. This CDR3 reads CASSSKTGRNSPLHF. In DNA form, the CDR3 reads TGTGCCAGCAGCTCTAAGACAGGTCGGAATTCACCCCTCCACTTT.

The CDR3 spells CASLGGRDLYEQYF. CDR3 sequence (DNA): TGTGCCAGCTTGGGGGGCAGGGACCTCTACGAGCAGTACTTC. The V call is TRBV11-2, the J call TRBJ2-7; D may match TRBD1 or TRBD2 (6 bases each). The V end lost 8 bases, the J end lost 3 bases, and 17 bases lay between the germline ends. There are 14 residues in the CDR3. In germline, CDR1 is SGHAT, CDR2 FQNNGV.

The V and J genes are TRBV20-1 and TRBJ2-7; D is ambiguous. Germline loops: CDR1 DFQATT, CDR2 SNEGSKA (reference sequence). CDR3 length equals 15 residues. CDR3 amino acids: CSASTRQASSYEQYF. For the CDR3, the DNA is TGCAGCGCATCGACCCGTCAGGCCAGCTCCTACGAGCAGTACTTC.

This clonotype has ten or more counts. The CDR3 loop reads CASSLGRRLNQPQHF. As DNA, the CDR3 is TGTGCCAGCAGCTTGGGACGGCGGCTCAATCAGCCCCAGCATTTT. This sequence joins TRBV7-4 and TRBJ1-5; perhaps TRBD1 as D (5 bases). This CDR3 has 15 amino acids. V shed 3 bases and J shed 3 bases, with 12 bases lying between them. The germline V gene has CDR1 SGHVT and CDR2 SQSDAQ.

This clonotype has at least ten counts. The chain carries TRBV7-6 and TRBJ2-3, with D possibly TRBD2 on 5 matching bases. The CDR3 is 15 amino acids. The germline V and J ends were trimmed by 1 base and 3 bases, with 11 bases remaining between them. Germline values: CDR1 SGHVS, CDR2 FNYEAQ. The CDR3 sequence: CASSLVSSSTDTQYF. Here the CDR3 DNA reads TGTGCCAGCAGCTTAGTGTCTAGCTCTACAGATACGCAGTATTTT. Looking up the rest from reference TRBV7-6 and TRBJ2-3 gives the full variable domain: GAGVSQSPRYKVTKRGQDVALRCDPISGHVSLYWYRQALGQGPEFLTYFNYEAQQDKSGLPNDRFSAERPEGSISTLTIQRTEQRDSAMYRCASSLVSSSTDTQYFGPGTRLTVL.

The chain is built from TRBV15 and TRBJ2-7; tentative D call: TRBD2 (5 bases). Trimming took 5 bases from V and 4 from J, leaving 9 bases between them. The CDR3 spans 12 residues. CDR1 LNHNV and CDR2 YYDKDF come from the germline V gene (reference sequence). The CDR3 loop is CATSGGEYEQYF. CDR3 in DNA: TGTGCCACCAGCGGAGGAGAGTACGAGCAGTACTTC.

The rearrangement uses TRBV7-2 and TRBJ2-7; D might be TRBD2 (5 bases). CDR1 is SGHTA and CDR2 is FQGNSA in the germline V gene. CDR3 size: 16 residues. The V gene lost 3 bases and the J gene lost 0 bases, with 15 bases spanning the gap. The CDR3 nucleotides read TGTGCCAGCAGCTTGGGAGTCCCCGTTAGCTCCTACGAGCAGTACTTC. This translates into CASSLGVPVSSYEQYF.

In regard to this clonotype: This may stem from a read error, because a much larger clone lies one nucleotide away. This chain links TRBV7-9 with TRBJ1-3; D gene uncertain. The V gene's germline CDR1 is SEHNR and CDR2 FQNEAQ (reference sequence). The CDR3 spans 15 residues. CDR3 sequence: CASSLGGFSGSTIYF. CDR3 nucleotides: TGTGCCAGCAGCTTAGGAGGGTTCTCTGGAAGCACCATATATTTT.

CDR3 residues: CASSERGGSYEQYF. In nucleotides, the CDR3 is TGTGCCAGCAGTGAACGGGGGGGCTCCTACGAGCAGTACTTC. The genes are TRBV6-1 and TRBJ2-7; 8 positions agree with TRBD2. Germline CDR1 and CDR2: MNHNS and SASEGT. The CDR3 is 14 residues long. V lost 2 bases and J lost 0; bases outside the gene matches: 0.

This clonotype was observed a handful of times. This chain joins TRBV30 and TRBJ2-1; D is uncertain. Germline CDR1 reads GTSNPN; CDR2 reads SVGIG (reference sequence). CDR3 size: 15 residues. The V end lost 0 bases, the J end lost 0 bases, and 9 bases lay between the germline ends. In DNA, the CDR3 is TGTGCCTGGAGTGTACTTCCGAGCTCCTACAATGAGCAGTTCTTC. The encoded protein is CAWSVLPSSYNEQFF.

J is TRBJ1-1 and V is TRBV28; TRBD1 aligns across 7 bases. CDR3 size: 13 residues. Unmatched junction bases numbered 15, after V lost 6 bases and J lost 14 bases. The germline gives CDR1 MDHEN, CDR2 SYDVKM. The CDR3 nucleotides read TGTGCCAGCAGGCAGGGGGTCATAAGGGTGGCCTTCTTT. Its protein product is CASRQGVIRVAFF. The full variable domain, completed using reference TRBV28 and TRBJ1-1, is DVKVTQSSRYLVKRTGEKVFLECVQDMDHENMFWYRQDPGLGLRLIYFSYDVKMKEKGDIPEGYSVSREKKERFSLILESASTNQTSMYLCASRQGVIRVAFFGQGTRLTVV.